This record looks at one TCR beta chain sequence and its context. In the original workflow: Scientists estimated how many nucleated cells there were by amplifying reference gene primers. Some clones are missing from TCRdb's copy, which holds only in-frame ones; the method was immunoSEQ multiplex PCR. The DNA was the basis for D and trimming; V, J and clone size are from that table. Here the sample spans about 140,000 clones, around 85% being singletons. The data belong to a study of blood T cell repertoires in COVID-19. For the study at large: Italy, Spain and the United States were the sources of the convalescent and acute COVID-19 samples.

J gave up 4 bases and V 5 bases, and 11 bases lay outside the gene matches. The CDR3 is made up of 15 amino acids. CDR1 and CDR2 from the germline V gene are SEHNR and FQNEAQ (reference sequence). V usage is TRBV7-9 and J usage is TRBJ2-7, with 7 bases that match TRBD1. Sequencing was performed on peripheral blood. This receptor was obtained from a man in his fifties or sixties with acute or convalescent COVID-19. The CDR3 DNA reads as TGTGCCAGCAGCGACCCCGAAGGGGGCTCGTACGAGCAGTACTTC. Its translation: CASSDPEGGSYEQYF.